The 24 T cell receptor beta chains in this list originate from one sample, sequenced in a study of response to subunit inactivated influenza vaccine listed by TCRdb under 2018. The library was obtained by RT-PCR. The data were produced on an Illumina HiSeq 2500. TCRdb cleaned the public reads at Q25 with fastp, built clones with MiXCR and kept in-frame beta chains. When rows share a CDR3 protein, they turn into one entry using the most common DNA and genes. Here the sample has about half a million distinct CDR3 sequences; roughly 8.2% occur a single time. Around 13% of the sample lies in the top ten. The sequences come from PBMCs from blood, collected less than 30 months after vaccination. All receptors come from a man aged 50-75 years who received an inactivated influenza vaccine. Donor details come from another sample of the same person, matched by shared clones.

This chain links TRBV6-5 with TRBJ1-2; D possibly corresponds to TRBD1 (5 bases). The CDR3 is 16 amino acids. V shed 4 bases and J shed 2 bases, with 17 bases lying between them. In germline, CDR1 is MNHEY, CDR2 SVGAGI. CDR3 in amino acids: CASSSFPTDLNYGYTF. CDR3 DNA sequence: TGTGCCAGCAGTTCGTTTCCGACAGATTTAAACTATGGCTACACCTTC.

This clonotype was counted many times. V usage is TRBV27 and J usage is TRBJ2-5, with TRBD2 matching 7 bases. With 3 bases clipped from V and 5 bases from J, the junction kept 6 bases outside the gene matches. CDR3 length: 14 amino acids. The germline CDR1 and CDR2 sequences are MNHEY and SMNVEV (reference sequence). The CDR3 sequence is CASSFTGGYETQYF. The DNA for the CDR3 is TGTGCCAGCAGTTTTACGGGAGGCTACGAGACCCAGTACTTC.

This clonotype was found many times. The V gene is TRBV20-1, the J gene TRBJ2-1; 7 bases agree with TRBD2. The CDR3 length is 16 residues. Germline V CDR1 and CDR2: DFQATT, SNEGSKA (reference sequence). J gave up 4 bases and V 6 bases, and 15 bases lay outside the gene matches. The CDR3 sequence: CSAQPLGEGLYNEQFF. In DNA, the CDR3 is TGCAGTGCCCAGCCCTTAGGGGAGGGCCTATACAATGAGCAGTTCTTC.

The rearrangement links TRBV27 to TRBJ2-1, with 8 bases that match TRBD2. CDR3 size: 16 residues. V lost 2 bases to trimming and J lost 5 bases; unmatched junction nucleotides: 8. Germline V gene lookup returns CDR1 MNHEY and CDR2 SMNVEV (reference sequence). The CDR3 coding sequence is TGTGCCAGCAGTTTACAGGGACTAGGGTGGGACAATGAGCAGTTCTTC. Residues: CASSLQGLGWDNEQFF.

The chain employs TRBV28 and TRBJ1-1, with 7 bases fitting TRBD1. V trimming: 11 bases; J trimming: 4 bases; junction bases outside the gene matches: 13. Germline lookup yields CDR1 MDHEN and CDR2 SYDVKM. The CDR3 length is 14 residues. CDR3 DNA: TGTGCCGCTCAGACAGGGAGCCGAGGCACTGAAGCTTTCTTT. It specifies CAAQTGSRGTEAFF.

This clonotype has only a few counts. The chain recombines TRBV3-1 with TRBJ2-5; TRBD1 matches 7 bases. The ends lost 7 bases at V and 5 bases at J; junction bases unmatched: 4. Germline CDR1 reads LGHDT; CDR2 reads YNNKEL (reference sequence). The CDR3 is 12 amino acids. The CDR3 region is CASTTGVETQYF. The CDR3 DNA reads TGTGCCAGCACCACAGGGGTCGAGACCCAGTACTTC.

This chain connects TRBV20-1 to TRBJ1-6, with D possibly matching TRBD1 (5 bases). The CDR3 has 16 residues. V dropped 0 bases and J dropped 6 bases, with 15 bases sitting between them. The germline gives CDR1 DFQATT, CDR2 SNEGSKA (reference sequence). The CDR3 loop reads CSARDRGGSPNSPLHF. The DNA for the CDR3 is TGCAGTGCTAGAGATCGGGGGGGTTCTCCTAATTCACCCCTCCACTTT.

The gene calls are TRBV19 and TRBJ1-5, with D perhaps TRBD1 (5 bases). The germline gives CDR1 LNHDA, CDR2 SQIVND (reference sequence). V was pared by 6 bases and J by 9 bases, with 15 bases between. The CDR3 has 13 residues. The CDR3 coding sequence is TGTGCCAGTAGAATGGACGGCGGGGGGCCCCAGCATTTT. Translated, it gives CASRMDGGGPQHF.

The V gene is TRBV10-2, the J gene TRBJ2-7, with 10 bases aligning to TRBD1. Germline V gene data show CDR1 as WSHSY and CDR2 as SAAADI. The CDR3 runs 14 residues. Trimming cost V 8 bases and J 6 bases; bases outside gene matches: 10. CDR3 nucleotide sequence: TGCGCCAGCGGGGGACAGGGGCGGTTTGGCGAGCAGTACTTC. This codes for CASGGQGRFGEQYF.

This chain connects TRBV3-1 to TRBJ1-1, with no clear D. The CDR3 has 14 residues. Germline values: CDR1 LGHDT, CDR2 YNNKEL (reference sequence). Trimming removed 2 bases from V and 2 bases from J, with 9 bases in between. CDR3 sequence (DNA): TGTGCCAGCAGCCAACGAATCGCAAACACTGAAGCTTTCTTT. Its translation is CASSQRIANTEAFF.

The sample holds a few counts of this clonotype. This chain links TRBV11-2 with TRBJ2-7; TRBD2 matches at 14 bases. The germline gives CDR1 SGHAT, CDR2 FQNNGV. The CDR3 is 14 amino acids. V was pared by 5 bases and J by 6 bases, with 3 bases of the junction left unmatched. The CDR3 loop is CASSMGLAGVEQYF. CDR3 DNA: TGTGCCAGCAGCATGGGACTAGCGGGAGTCGAGCAGTACTTC.

This clonotype was seen more than once but under ten times. The genes are TRBV15 and TRBJ1-2; D gene uncertain. V lost 3 bases and J 6 bases, leaving 14 bases between the germline ends. The germline V gene encodes CDR1 LNHNV and CDR2 YYDKDF (reference sequence). The CDR3 length is 14 residues. CDR3 region: CATSRDVSWDGYTF. The CDR3, as DNA: TGTGCCACCAGCAGGGATGTATCGTGGGATGGCTACACCTTC.

The chain recombines TRBV27 with TRBJ2-7; possibly TRBD2 for D (6 bases). Looked up from germline, CDR1 is MNHEY and CDR2 is SMNVEV (reference sequence). This CDR3 is 13 amino acids long. V was cut by 7 bases and J by 2 bases, with 12 bases left in between. CDR3 in amino acids: CASTQGGAYEQYF. The CDR3 DNA follows: TGTGCCAGCACACAAGGCGGGGCCTACGAGCAGTACTTC.

Here the CDR3 reads CASSPGNLMKYF. Written as DNA, the CDR3 is TGTGCCAGCAGCCCCGGGAACCTAATGAAGTACTTC. The rearrangement links TRBV14 to TRBJ2-7; D perhaps matches TRBD2 (5 bases). V lost 4 bases and J lost 11, with 15 bases in between. This CDR3 has 12 residues. Per the germline V gene, CDR1 is SGHDN and CDR2 is FVKESK. Full variable domain (missing parts from reference TRBV14 and TRBJ2-7): EAGVTQFPSHSVIEKGQTVTLRCDPISGHDNLYWYRRVMGKEIKFLLHFVKESKQDESGMPNNRFLAERTGGTYSTLKVQPAELEDSGVYFCASSPGNLMKYFGPGTRLTVT.

This clonotype was observed at least ten times. The chain employs TRBV7-9 and TRBJ1-2; D not resolved. The ends were cut back, 1 base at V and 4 bases at J, with 7 bases in the middle. Germline V lookup: CDR1 SEHNR, CDR2 FQNEAQ (reference sequence). The CDR3 consists of 13 residues. The CDR3 here is CASSLGRFYGYTF. The CDR3 coding sequence is TGTGCCAGCAGCTTAGGGCGTTTCTATGGCTACACCTTC. The full variable domain, rest sourced from reference TRBV7-9 and TRBJ1-2, is DTGVSQNPRHKITKRGQNVTFRCDPISEHNRLYWYRQTLGQGPEFLTYFQNEAQLEKSRLLSDRFSAERPKGSFSTLEIQRTEQGDSAMYLCASSLGRFYGYTFGSGTRLTVV.

This clonotype has just a few counts. This chain joins TRBV7-9 and TRBJ2-1; the match to TRBD2 covers 15 bases. Germline V gives CDR1 SEHNR, CDR2 FQNEAQ (reference sequence). This CDR3 has 15 residues. V was clipped by 5 bases and J by 7 bases; unmatched bases: 3. The CDR3 bases are TGTGCCAGCAGCCGGACTAGCGGGAGGGTTAATGAGCAGTTCTTC. It is translated as CASSRTSGRVNEQFF.

This clonotype occurred a few times. The chain recombines TRBV5-1 with TRBJ1-4; D not certain. Germline V gives CDR1 SGHRS, CDR2 YFSETQ. The CDR3 is 13 residues long. Trimming took off 4 bases at V and 8 bases at J, with 12 bases between the two ends. CDR3 amino acids: CASSLVGSEKLFF. Written as DNA, the CDR3 is TGCGCCAGCAGCCTAGTAGGGAGCGAAAAACTGTTTTTT.

This clonotype appeared many times. This chain joins TRBV25-1 and TRBJ2-2; the D gene is possibly TRBD2 (6 bases). CDR3 length equals 12 residues. Germline V gives CDR1 MGHDK, CDR2 SYGVNS. V lost 6 bases and J 7 bases, leaving 9 bases between the germline ends. DNA for the CDR3: TGTGCCAGCAGCGCTAGCGTCGGGGAGCTGTTTTTT. It codes for CASSASVGELFF.

This clonotype appeared a few times. This chain uses TRBV5-1 with TRBJ1-2, with 12 nucleotides matching TRBD1. The trim removed 0 bases at V and 0 bases at J, leaving 6 bases unmatched. This CDR3 comprises 18 residues. From germline, CDR1 is SGHRS and CDR2 YFSETQ. CDR3 in amino acids: CASSLAGTGGTANYGYTF. In nucleotides, the CDR3 is TGCGCCAGCAGCTTGGCCGGGACAGGGGGCACGGCTAACTATGGCTACACCTTC.

This clonotype was detected once. This chain joins TRBV18 and TRBJ1-1; D call uncertain. The CDR3 has 14 amino acids. The V gene's germline CDR1 is KGHSH and CDR2 LQKENI. V dropped 2 bases and J dropped 4 bases, with 11 bases sitting between them. CDR3: CASSPLREATEAFF. CDR3 in DNA: TGTGCCAGCTCACCATTGAGGGAAGCCACTGAAGCTTTCTTT. The full variable domain, with the rest looked up from reference TRBV18 and TRBJ1-1, is NAGVMQNPRHLVRRRGQEARLRCSPMKGHSHVYWYRQLPEEGLKFMVYLQKENIIDESGMPKERFSAEFPKEGPSILRIQQVVRGDSAAYFCASSPLREATEAFFGQGTRLTVV.

This clonotype was observed many times. This chain connects TRBV29-1 to TRBJ2-7, with D perhaps given as TRBD1 or TRBD2 (5 bases each). Trimming removed 4 bases from V and 2 bases from J, with 9 bases in between. Germline CDR1 is SQVTM and CDR2 is ANQGSEA. The CDR3 covers 12 residues. The CDR3 protein is CSVVGRTYEQYF. CDR3 coding DNA: TGCAGCGTTGTGGGACGGACCTACGAGCAGTACTTC.

This clonotype was found many times. The chain carries TRBV15 and TRBJ2-5; TRBD2 matches 13 bases. V shed 1 base, J shed 4 bases, and the junction held 6 bases outside the gene matches. The CDR3 extends over 17 amino acids. Per the germline V gene, CDR1 is LNHNV and CDR2 is YYDKDF (reference sequence). In DNA, the CDR3 is TGTGCCACCAGCAGAGCCCCGACTAGCGGGAGGTTAGAGACCCAGTACTTC. Protein sequence: CATSRAPTSGRLETQYF. The full variable domain, completed using reference TRBV15 and TRBJ2-5, is DAMVIQNPRYQVTQFGKPVTLSCSQTLNHNVMYWYQQKSSQAPKLLFHYYDKDFNNEADTPDNFQSRRPNTSFCFLDIRSPGLGDTAMYLCATSRAPTSGRLETQYFGPGTRLLVL.

This clonotype was counted between two and nine times. The gene calls are TRBV5-6 and TRBJ1-1; the match to TRBD1 covers 10 bases. The V gene end was trimmed by 2 bases and the J gene end by 6 bases; junction bases not matched to a gene: 7. Per the germline V gene, CDR1 is SGHDT and CDR2 is YYEEEE. This CDR3 has 15 amino acids. The CDR3 protein is CASSFGWTGGPEAFF. In DNA, the CDR3 is TGTGCCAGCAGCTTTGGGTGGACAGGGGGACCTGAAGCTTTCTTT.

This clonotype occurred a few times. The chain combines TRBV5-5 with TRBJ1-2, with TRBD1 as a possible D gene (5 bases). This CDR3 region has 14 residues. The V end was cut by 3 bases, the J end by 4 bases, with 13 bases between. Per germline, CDR1 SGHKS and CDR2 YYEKEE (reference sequence). The CDR3: CASSSATEFYGYTF. The CDR3 DNA reads as TGTGCCAGCAGCTCCGCGACAGAATTCTATGGCTACACCTTC.